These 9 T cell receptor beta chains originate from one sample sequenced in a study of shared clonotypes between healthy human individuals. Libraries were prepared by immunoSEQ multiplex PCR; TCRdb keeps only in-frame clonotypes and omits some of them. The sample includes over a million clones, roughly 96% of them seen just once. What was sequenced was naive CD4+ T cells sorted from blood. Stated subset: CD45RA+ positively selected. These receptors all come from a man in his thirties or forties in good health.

The CDR3 spells CASSLVGQGNNYGYTF. CDR3 bases: TGTGCCAGCAGTTTAGTGGGACAGGGGAATAACTATGGCTACACCTTC. The chain has TRBV27 and TRBJ1-2, with 10 positions matching TRBD1. The CDR3 length is 16 residues. The ends lost 2 bases at V and 1 base at J; junction bases unmatched: 4. The V gene's germline CDR1 is MNHEY and CDR2 SMNVEV (reference sequence).

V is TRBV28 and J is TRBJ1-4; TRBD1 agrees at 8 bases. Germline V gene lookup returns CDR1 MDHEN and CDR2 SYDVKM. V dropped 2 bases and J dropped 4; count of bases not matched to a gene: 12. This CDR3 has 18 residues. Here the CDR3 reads CASSLTGTGVGLNEKLFF. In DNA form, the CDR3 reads TGTGCCAGCAGTTTAACAGGGACAGGAGTGGGCCTTAATGAAAAACTGTTTTTT.

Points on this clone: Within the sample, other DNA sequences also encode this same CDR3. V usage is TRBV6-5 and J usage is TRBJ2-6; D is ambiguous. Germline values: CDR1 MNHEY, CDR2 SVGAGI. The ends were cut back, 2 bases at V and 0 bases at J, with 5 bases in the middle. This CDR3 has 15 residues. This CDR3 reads CASSYAGSGANVLTF. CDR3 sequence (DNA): TGTGCCAGCAGTTACGCAGGCTCTGGGGCCAACGTCCTGACTTTC.

The CDR3 sequence: CASSIDFNTEAFF. CDR3 DNA sequence: TGCGCCAGCAGTATTGACTTTAACACTGAAGCTTTCTTT. The chain has TRBV10-2 and TRBJ1-1; D not certain. The CDR3 loop spans 13 amino acids. CDR1 is WSHSY, CDR2 SAAADI, per germline. V lost 5 bases, J lost 2 bases, and 9 bases lay in between.

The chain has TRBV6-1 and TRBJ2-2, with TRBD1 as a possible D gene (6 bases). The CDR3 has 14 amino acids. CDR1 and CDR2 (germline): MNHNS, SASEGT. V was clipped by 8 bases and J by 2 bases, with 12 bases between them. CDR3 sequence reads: CASAGQTNTGELFF. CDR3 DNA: TGTGCCAGCGCTGGACAGACTAACACCGGGGAGCTGTTTTTT.

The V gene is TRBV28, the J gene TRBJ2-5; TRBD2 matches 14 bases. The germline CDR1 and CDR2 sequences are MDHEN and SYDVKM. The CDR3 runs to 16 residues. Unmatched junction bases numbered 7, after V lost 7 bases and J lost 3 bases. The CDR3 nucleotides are TGTGCCAGCACCCCCTGGGGACTAGCGGGAGAAGAGACCCAGTACTTC. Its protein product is CASTPWGLAGEETQYF.

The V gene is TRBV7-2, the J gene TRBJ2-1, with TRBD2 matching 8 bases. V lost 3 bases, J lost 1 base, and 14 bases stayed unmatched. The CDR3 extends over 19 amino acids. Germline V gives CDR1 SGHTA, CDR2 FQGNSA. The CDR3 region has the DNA TGTGCCAGCAGCTTGGTTGTTCTCGGGAGGGATTCGTCCTACAATGAGCAGTTCTTC. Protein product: CASSLVVLGRDSSYNEQFF.

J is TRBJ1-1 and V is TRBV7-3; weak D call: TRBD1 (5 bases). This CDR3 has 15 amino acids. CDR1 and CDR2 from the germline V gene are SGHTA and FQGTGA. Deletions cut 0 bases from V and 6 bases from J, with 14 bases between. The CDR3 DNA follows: TGTGCCAGCAGCTTAACGGGGGTTAAGGTGGCTGAAGCTTTCTTT. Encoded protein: CASSLTGVKVAEAFF.

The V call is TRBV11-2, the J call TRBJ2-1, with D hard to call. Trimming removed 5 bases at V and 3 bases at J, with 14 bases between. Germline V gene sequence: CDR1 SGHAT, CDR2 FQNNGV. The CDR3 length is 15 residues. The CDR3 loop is CASSRLPDHYNEQFF. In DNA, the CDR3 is TGTGCCAGCAGCCGACTCCCGGACCACTACAATGAGCAGTTCTTC.